Listed here are 6 T cell receptor beta chains from one sample, sequenced in a study of regulatory T cells in long-lasting Graves disease (dated by TCRdb to about 2021). The label giving this sample's time point can be read as: newly diagnosed GD, antithyroid drugs for less than 3 months. RNA was extracted from PBMCs in TRIzol for both TCR sequencing and RNA sequencing. Library preparation used multiplex PCR. The instrument was an Illumina HiSeq 4000. To build TCR beta libraries, CDR3 regions were amplified by Arm-PCR using iRepertoire HTBI primers. TCRdb handled the public reads itself, with Q25 trimming in fastp and clone calling in MiXCR, and kept productive beta chains. Duplicate CDR3 protein sequences are folded into a single record with the most common DNA and genes. Counted in this sample were around 240,000 distinct CDR3 sequences; more than 15% of them appeared once. The ten largest account for 13% to 15% of the sample.

The sample was also linked to a second study, of T cells in Graves' hyperthyroidism and ophthalmopathy.

The specimen comprised peripheral blood mononuclear cells (PBMCs), sampled at new diagnosis, from a patient treated with antithyroid drugs. Receptor source: a woman in her 30s with Graves disease. Donor details come from another sample of the same person, matched by shared clones.

This clonotype has just one count. A far larger clone is just one base off, so this is likely a read error. The chain links TRBV11-3 to TRBJ2-7, with TRBD1 matching over 8 bases. This CDR3 contains 14 residues. CDR1 is SGHNT and CDR2 is YENEEA in the germline V gene. Trimming removed 3 bases from V and 7 bases from J; junction bases left unmatched: 8. CDR3 DNA: TGTGCCAGCAGCTTCGGACAGGGAGGCAATGAGCAGTACTTC. Amino acid sequence: CASSFGQGGNEQYF.

At least ten counts were recorded for this clonotype. CDR3 in amino acids: CASSFGGAGTEAFF. The CDR3 nucleotides are TGCGCCAGCAGCTTTGGAGGGGCGGGAACTGAAGCTTTCTTT. This chain joins TRBV5-1 and TRBJ1-1; the D gene is possibly TRBD1 (5 bases). This CDR3 spans 14 amino acids. Trimming removed 2 bases at V and 5 bases at J, with 13 bases between. CDR1 and CDR2 (germline): SGHRS, YFSETQ. The whole variable domain, remainder taken from reference TRBV5-1 and TRBJ1-1, is KAGVTQTPRYLIKTRGQQVTLSCSPISGHRSVSWYQQTPGQGLQFLFEYFSETQRNKGNFPGRFSGRQFSNSRSEMNVSTLELGDSALYLCASSFGGAGTEAFFGQGTRLTVV.

The sample holds a few counts of this clonotype. The gene calls are TRBV14 and TRBJ2-3; weak D call: TRBD1 (6 bases). Germline V gene sequence: CDR1 SGHDN, CDR2 FVKESK. Trimming took off 0 bases at V and 2 bases at J, with 18 bases between the two ends. The CDR3 length is 18 residues. In DNA form, the CDR3 reads TGTGCCAGCAGCCAAGATGTGATGTTTGTGGGGGCCACAGATACGCAGTATTTT. Protein: CASSQDVMFVGATDTQYF.

This clonotype was recorded a few times. Given the absence of the conserved phenylalanine or tryptophan at the CDR3 end, a read error is likely. J is TRBJ2-2 and V is TRBV6-1; possible D gene TRBD2, 6 bases. This CDR3 region has 13 residues. Trimming took off 6 bases at V and 7 bases at J, with 12 bases between the two ends. Germline CDR1 reads MNHNS; CDR2 reads SASEGT. This CDR3 is CASREGFGGELFL. In DNA form, the CDR3 reads TGTGCCAGCAGGGAGGGATTTGGCGGGGAGCTGTTTCTT.

This clonotype was picked up many times. CDR3 in amino acids: CASSLGDNQPQHF. The CDR3 DNA reads TGTGCCAGCAGTTTAGGTGACAATCAGCCCCAGCATTTT. J is TRBJ1-5 and V is TRBV6-5; D is unresolved. CDR1 and CDR2 from the germline V gene are MNHEY and SVGAGI. The length of the CDR3 is 13 residues. The germline V and J ends were trimmed by 4 bases and 3 bases, with 7 bases remaining between them.

This clonotype was recorded at least ten times. The rearrangement joins TRBV18 to TRBJ1-1; D ambiguous. This CDR3 has 14 amino acids. Germline V gene sequence: CDR1 KGHSH, CDR2 LQKENI. The germline V and J ends were trimmed by 3 bases and 0 bases, with 8 bases remaining between them. The CDR3 loop reads CASSPYSMNTEAFF. Here the CDR3 DNA reads TGTGCCAGCTCACCCTACTCAATGAACACTGAAGCTTTCTTT.